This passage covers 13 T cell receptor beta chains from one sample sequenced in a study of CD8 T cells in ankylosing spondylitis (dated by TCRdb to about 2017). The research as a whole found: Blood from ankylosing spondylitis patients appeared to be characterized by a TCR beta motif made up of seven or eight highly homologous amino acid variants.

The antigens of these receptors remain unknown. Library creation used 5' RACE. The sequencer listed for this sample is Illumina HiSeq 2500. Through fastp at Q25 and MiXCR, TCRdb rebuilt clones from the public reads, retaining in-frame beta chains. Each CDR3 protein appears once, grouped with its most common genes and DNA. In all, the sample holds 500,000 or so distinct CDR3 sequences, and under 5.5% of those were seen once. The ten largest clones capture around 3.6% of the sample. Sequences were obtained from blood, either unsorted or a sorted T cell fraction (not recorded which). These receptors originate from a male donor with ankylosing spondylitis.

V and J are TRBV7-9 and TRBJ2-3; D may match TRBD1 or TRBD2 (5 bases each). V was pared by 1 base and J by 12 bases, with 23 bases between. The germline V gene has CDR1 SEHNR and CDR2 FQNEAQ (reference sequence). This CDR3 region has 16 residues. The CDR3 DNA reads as TGTGCCAGCAGCTTAGGCGGGCGGCTCCGGGGCCCCCGTCAGTATTTT. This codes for CASSLGGRLRGPRQYF.

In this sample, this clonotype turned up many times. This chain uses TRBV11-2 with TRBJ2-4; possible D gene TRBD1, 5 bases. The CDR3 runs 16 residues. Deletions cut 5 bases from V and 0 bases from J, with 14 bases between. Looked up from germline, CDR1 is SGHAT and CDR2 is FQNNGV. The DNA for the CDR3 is TGTGCCAGCAGCCCCCGCGCAGGGCTAGCCAAAAACATTCAGTACTTC. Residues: CASSPRAGLAKNIQYF. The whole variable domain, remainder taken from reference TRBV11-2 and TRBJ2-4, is EAGVAQSPRYKIIEKRQSVAFWCNPISGHATLYWYQQILGQGPKLLIQFQNNGVVDDSQLPKDRFSAERLKGVDSTLKIQPAKLEDSAVYLCASSPRAGLAKNIQYFGAGTRLSVL.

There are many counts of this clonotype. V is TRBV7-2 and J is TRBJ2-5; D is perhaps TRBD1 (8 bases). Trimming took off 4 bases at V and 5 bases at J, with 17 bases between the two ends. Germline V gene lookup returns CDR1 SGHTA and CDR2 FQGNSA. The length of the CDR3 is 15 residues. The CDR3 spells CASSSRKQGGETQYF. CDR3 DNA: TGTGCCAGCAGCTCCAGAAAACAGGGGGGGGAGACCCAGTACTTC.

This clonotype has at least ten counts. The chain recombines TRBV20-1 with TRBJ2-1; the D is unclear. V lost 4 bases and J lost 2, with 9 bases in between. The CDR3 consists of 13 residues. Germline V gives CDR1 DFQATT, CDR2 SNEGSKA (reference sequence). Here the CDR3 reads CSATEPPYNEQFF. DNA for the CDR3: TGCAGTGCTACAGAGCCGCCCTACAATGAGCAGTTCTTC.

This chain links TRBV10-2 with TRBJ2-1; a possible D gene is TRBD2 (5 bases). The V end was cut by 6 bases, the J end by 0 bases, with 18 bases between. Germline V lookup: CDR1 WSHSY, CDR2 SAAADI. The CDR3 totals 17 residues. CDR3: CASSPLGLSSSYNEQFF. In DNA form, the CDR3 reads TGCGCCAGCAGCCCACTAGGACTCTCCAGCTCCTACAATGAGCAGTTCTTC.

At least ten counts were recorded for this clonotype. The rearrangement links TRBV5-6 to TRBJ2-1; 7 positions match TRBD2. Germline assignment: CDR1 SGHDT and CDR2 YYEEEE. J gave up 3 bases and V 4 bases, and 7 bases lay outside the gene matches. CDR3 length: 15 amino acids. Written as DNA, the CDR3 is TGTGCCAGCAGCCGCCTAGCGGACCACTACAATGAGCAGTTCTTC. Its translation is CASSRLADHYNEQFF.

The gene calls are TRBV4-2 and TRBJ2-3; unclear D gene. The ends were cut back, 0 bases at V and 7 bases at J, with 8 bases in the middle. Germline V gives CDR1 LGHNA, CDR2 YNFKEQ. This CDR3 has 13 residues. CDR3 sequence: CASSQEAQHTQYF. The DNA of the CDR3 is TGTGCCAGCAGCCAAGAGGCACAACATACGCAGTATTTT.

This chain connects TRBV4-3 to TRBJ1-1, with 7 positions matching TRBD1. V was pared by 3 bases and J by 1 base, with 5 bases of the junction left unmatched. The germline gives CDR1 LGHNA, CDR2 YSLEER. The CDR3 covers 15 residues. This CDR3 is CASSHDRVGNTEAFF. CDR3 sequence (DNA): TGCGCCAGCAGCCATGACAGGGTCGGGAACACTGAAGCTTTCTTT.

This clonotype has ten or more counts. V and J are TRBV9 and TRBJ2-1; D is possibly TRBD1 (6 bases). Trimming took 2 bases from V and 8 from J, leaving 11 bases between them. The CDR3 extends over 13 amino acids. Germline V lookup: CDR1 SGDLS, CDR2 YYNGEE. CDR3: CASSVDRWDEQFF. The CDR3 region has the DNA TGTGCCAGCAGCGTGGACAGATGGGATGAGCAGTTCTTC.

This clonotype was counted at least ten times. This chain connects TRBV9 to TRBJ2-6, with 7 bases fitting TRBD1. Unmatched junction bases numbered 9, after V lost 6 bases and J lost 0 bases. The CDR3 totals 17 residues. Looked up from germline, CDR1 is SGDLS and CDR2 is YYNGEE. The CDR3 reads CASNRDSFSSGANVLTF. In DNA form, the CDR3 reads TGTGCCAGCAACCGGGACAGCTTTTCCTCTGGGGCCAACGTCCTGACTTTC. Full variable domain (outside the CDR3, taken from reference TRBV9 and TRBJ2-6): DSGVTQTPKHLITATGQRVTLRCSPRSGDLSVYWYQQSLDQGLQFLIQYYNGEERAKGNILERFSAQQFPDLHSELNLSSLELGDSALYFCASNRDSFSSGANVLTFGAGSRLTVL.

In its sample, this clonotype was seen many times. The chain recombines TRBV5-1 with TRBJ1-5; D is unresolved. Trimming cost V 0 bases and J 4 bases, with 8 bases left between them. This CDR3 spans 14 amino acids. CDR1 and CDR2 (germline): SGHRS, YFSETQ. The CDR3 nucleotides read TGCGCCAGCAGCTTGGGTCGCCAGAATCAGCCCCAGCATTTT. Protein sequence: CASSLGRQNQPQHF. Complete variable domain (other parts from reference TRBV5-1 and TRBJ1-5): KAGVTQTPRYLIKTRGQQVTLSCSPISGHRSVSWYQQTPGQGLQFLFEYFSETQRNKGNFPGRFSGRQFSNSRSEMNVSTLELGDSALYLCASSLGRQNQPQHFGDGTRLSIL.

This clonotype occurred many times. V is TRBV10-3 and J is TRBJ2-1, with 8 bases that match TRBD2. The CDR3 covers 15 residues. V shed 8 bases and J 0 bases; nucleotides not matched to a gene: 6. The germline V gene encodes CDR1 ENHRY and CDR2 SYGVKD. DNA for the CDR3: TGTGCCATCTGTGCGGGAGGCAACTCCTACAATGAGCAGTTCTTC. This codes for CAICAGGNSYNEQFF.

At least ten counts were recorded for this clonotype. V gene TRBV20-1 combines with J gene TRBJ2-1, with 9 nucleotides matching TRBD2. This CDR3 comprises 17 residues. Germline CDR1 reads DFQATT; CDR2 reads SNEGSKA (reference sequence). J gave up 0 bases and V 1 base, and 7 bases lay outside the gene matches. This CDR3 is CSARGLAGLSSYNEQFF. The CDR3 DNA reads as TGCAGTGCTAGAGGGCTAGCGGGGTTATCCTCCTACAATGAGCAGTTCTTC.